The clone carrying this T cell receptor (beta chain) came up a few times. This sample is part of a study of blood T cell repertoires in COVID-19. Germline V gives CDR1 MNHEY, CDR2 SVGAGI. This CDR3 is 13 amino acids long. Trimming removed 0 bases at V and 7 bases at J, with 7 bases between. Sequencing used immunoSEQ multiplex PCR; TCRdb keeps in-frame clones, though not all of them. The data hold around 120,000 clones, with around 80% observed a single time. This TCR was recovered from a man between 65 and 80 years old with acute or convalescent COVID-19. The genes are TRBV6-5 and TRBJ1-5; D is unclear. Sequencing input: peripheral blood. CDR3 amino acids: CASSYSIGQPQHF. The CDR3 DNA follows: TGTGCCAGCAGTTACTCGATCGGGCAGCCCCAGCATTTT.